The source of this T cell receptor beta chain is a study of T cells in Graves' hyperthyroidism and ophthalmopathy. Germline CDR1 and CDR2: GTSNPN and SVGIG (reference sequence). Trimming cost V 5 bases and J 1 base, with 11 bases left between them. The CDR3 length is 14 residues. Enrolled ophthalmopathy patients presented with a Clinical Activity Score of at least 3, a NOSPECS grade of at least 4, and disease duration under 3 months. It was uncontrolled infection, other autoimmune disease, pregnancy or lactation that excluded patients. The PBMCs had their origin in around 10 ml of fresh peripheral blood. The CDR3 regions of TCR beta were amplified from RNA transcripts. RT-PCR in the first round (using the HTBI primer set) targeted the TCR CDR3. Via MiXCR, TCRdb re-called the multiplex PCR reads, giving one row per CDR3 protein. The sample contains fewer than 350,000 distinct CDR3 sequences, 15% to 20% of which appear only once.

The sequencing sample was made of blood. This sequence was found in a man in his fifties with Graves' ophthalmopathy. The V call is TRBV30, the J call TRBJ2-2; possible D gene TRBD1, 5 bases. The CDR3 DNA is TGTGCCTGGGTCCGGCAGGGGAACACCGGGGAGCTGTTTTTT. The encoded protein is CAWVRQGNTGELFF. Full variable domain (missing parts from reference TRBV30 and TRBJ2-2): SQTIHQWPATLVQPVGSPLSLECTVEGTSNPNLYWYRQAAGRGLQLLFYSVGIGQISSEVPQNLSASRPQDRQFILSSKKLLLSDSGFYLCAWVRQGNTGELFFGEGSRLTVL.